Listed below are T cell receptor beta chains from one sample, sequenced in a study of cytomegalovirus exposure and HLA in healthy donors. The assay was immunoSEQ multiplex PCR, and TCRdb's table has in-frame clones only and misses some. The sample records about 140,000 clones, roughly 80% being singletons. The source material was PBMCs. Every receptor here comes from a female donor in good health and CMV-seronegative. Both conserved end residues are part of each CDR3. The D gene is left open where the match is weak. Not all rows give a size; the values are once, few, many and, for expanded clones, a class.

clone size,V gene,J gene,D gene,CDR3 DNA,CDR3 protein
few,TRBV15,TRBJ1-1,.,TGTGCCACCAGCAGAGGGTCGGGGGGAGTGAACACTGAAGCTTTCTTT,CATSRGSGGVNTEAFF
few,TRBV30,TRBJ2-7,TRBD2,TGTGCCTGGGAGTCAGGACTAGCGGGAGTAGACGAGCAGTACTTC,CAWESGLAGVDEQYF
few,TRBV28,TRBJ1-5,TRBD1,TGTGCCAGCAGTCGGGACAGGGTCGGACAGCCCCAGCATTTT,CASSRDRVGQPQHF
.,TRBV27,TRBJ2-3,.,TGTGCCAGCAGTGCGCTACAGGGCACAGATACGCAGTATTTT,CASSALQGTDTQYF
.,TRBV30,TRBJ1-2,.,TGTGCCTGGAGTCGACAGGTCGGCTACACCTTC,CAWSRQVGYTF
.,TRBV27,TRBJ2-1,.,TGTGCCAGCAGTCCCAGGGGACGCTATAGTGAGCAGTTCTTC,CASSPRGRYSEQFF
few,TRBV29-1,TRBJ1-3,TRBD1,TGCAGCGCAGGAGGTGGGGCAGGGGGCTCTTCTGGAAACACCATATATTTT,CSAGGGAGGSSGNTIYF
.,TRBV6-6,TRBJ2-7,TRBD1,TGTGCCAGCAGTTACTCTAACAGGGGGAGAATGTACGAGCAGTACTTC,CASSYSNRGRMYEQYF
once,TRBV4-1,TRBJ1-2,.,TGCGCCAGCAGCCAAGACAGAGGGGTGAAATCAGGGGTCTATGGCTACACCTTC,CASSQDRGVKSGVYGYTF
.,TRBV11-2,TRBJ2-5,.,TGTGCCAGCAGCATTAGATCGTCTCTACAAGAGACCCAGTACTTC,CASSIRSSLQETQYF
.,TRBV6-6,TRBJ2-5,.,TGTGCCAGCAGTCCCCGGGACTCACAAGAGACCCAGTACTTC,CASSPRDSQETQYF